This record looks at one T cell receptor beta chain sequence and its context. In the study's own analysis: It was from reference gene primer amplification that nucleated cell counts were estimated. Data came from immunoSEQ multiplex PCR; TCRdb stores just in-frame clones and leaves some out. V, J and clone size are taken as reported in that table, and D and trimming were inferred from the DNA itself. The data hold some 670,000 clones, with 85% to 90% observed a single time. Germline CDR1 LNHDA, CDR2 SQIVND (reference sequence). V dropped 2 bases and J dropped 0 bases, with 10 bases sitting between them. The CDR3 is 15 residues long. The record originates from a study of blood T cell repertoires in COVID-19. Looking at the study overall: From the United States, Italy and Spain came samples of acute and convalescent COVID-19. The cDNA or gDNA used as material had been derived from T cells, B-cell-depleted T cells, or PBMCs.

The chain couples TRBV19 to TRBJ1-1, with D tentatively TRBD1 (5 bases). The source of this sequence is a woman younger than 30 with acute or convalescent COVID-19. Sequencing was performed on peripheral blood. The CDR3 sequence is CASSIFGALNTEAFF. CDR3 bases: TGTGCCAGTAGTATATTTGGGGCCTTGAACACTGAAGCTTTCTTT.